This TCR beta chain was identified during a study of T-cell reconstitution after alpha-beta-depleted transplantation in children. For TCRbeta, the library was prepared with unique molecular identifiers. TCRdb reprocessed the PCR reads with MiXCR, giving one entry per CDR3 protein. Of approximately 240,000 distinct CDR3 sequences in the sample, around 9.5% were seen once. This clonotype was observed many times. The CDR3 runs 14 residues. Germline V gene data show CDR1 as SGHTA and CDR2 as FQGNSA. The source of this sequence is a human donor who donated a stem cell graft to a child with acute lymphoblastic leukemia. The V and J genes are TRBV7-2 and TRBJ2-3; 13 bases fit TRBD2. The sequencing here drew on PBMCs from the stem cell graft donor, taken from the stem cell graft. The CDR3: CAAGTSGATDTQYF. As DNA, the CDR3 is TGTGCTGCCGGGACTAGCGGGGCCACAGATACGCAGTATTTT.